Listed here are 22 T cell receptor beta chains from one sample, sequenced in a study of response to subunit inactivated influenza vaccine. MiXCR, applied by TCRdb to the RT-PCR reads, yields one record per CDR3 protein. The table includes about 480,000 distinct CDR3 sequences, 25% detected once. The sequenced sample was CD4+ T cells sorted from PBMCs, obtained around 5 days after vaccination. Receptor source: a man between 50 and 59 years old who received an inactivated influenza vaccine.

This clonotype was seen only a few times. The chain is built from TRBV5-1 and TRBJ2-7; tentative D call: TRBD1 (6 bases). The germline CDR1 and CDR2 sequences are SGHRS and YFSETQ. Trimming pared 6 bases from V and 6 bases from J, leaving 19 bases between. This CDR3 has 14 amino acids. Here the CDR3 reads CASMVGPGAREQYF. The DNA for the CDR3 is TGCGCCAGCATGGTAGGGCCAGGGGCACGCGAGCAGTACTTC.

The chain employs TRBV29-1 and TRBJ1-1; no reliable D call. Trimming shortened V by 4 bases and J by 6 bases, and 12 bases separated the two germline ends. This CDR3 has 12 residues. Germline CDR1 is SQVTM and CDR2 is ANQGSEA. The CDR3 sequence: CSVVTTASEAFF. The CDR3 region has the DNA TGCAGCGTTGTGACCACAGCCTCTGAAGCTTTCTTT.

This clonotype was detected only a few times. The chain couples TRBV7-2 to TRBJ2-7, with 7 bases fitting TRBD2. With V trimmed by 9 bases and J by 3 bases, 11 bases remained unmatched. This CDR3 is built from 14 residues. Germline CDR1 SGHTA, CDR2 FQGNSA. For the CDR3, the DNA is TGTGCCAGTCAATCCTCGGGACTACTCTACGAGCAGTACTTC. Translating gives CASQSSGLLYEQYF.

This clonotype turned up a few times. V gene TRBV20-1 combines with J gene TRBJ2-5, with D maybe TRBD1 (5 bases). Germline-derived CDR1 and CDR2 are DFQATT and SNEGSKA (reference sequence). This CDR3 spans 15 amino acids. V shed 2 bases and J shed 0 bases, with 13 bases lying between them. The CDR3 nucleotides read TGCAGTGCTAGACCGACAGTTGGCCACCAAGAGACCCAGTACTTC. This sequence encodes CSARPTVGHQETQYF.

The gene calls are TRBV20-1 and TRBJ1-2, with unresolved D. CDR3 length: 13 residues. Looked up from germline, CDR1 is DFQATT and CDR2 is SNEGSKA (reference sequence). V gave up 0 bases and J gave up 4 bases, with 9 bases separating them. The chain's CDR3 is CSARDYGSYGYTF. Written as DNA, the CDR3 is TGCAGTGCTAGAGATTACGGATCCTATGGCTACACCTTC.

The chain has TRBV7-2 and TRBJ1-1; no clear D. The germline V gene encodes CDR1 SGHTA and CDR2 FQGNSA. The CDR3 is made up of 15 amino acids. Trimming removed 5 bases at V and 0 bases at J, with 13 bases between. The CDR3 coding sequence is TGTGCCAGCAGCCCTCAGGTCGGAATGAACACTGAAGCTTTCTTT. Translated: CASSPQVGMNTEAFF.

This clonotype has a handful of counts. The chain is built from TRBV10-3 and TRBJ2-7; 10 nucleotides agree with TRBD1. The CDR3 sequence is 14 residues long. Germline V lookup: CDR1 ENHRY, CDR2 SYGVKD. V lost 8 bases, J lost 5 bases, and 9 bases stayed unmatched. CDR3 nucleotides: TGTGCCATCTCGGGACAGGGGAATGTTCACGAGCAGTACTTC. It is translated as CAISGQGNVHEQYF.

This clonotype was observed a few times. V and J are TRBV6-5 and TRBJ1-5; 10 bases map to TRBD1. Looked up from germline, CDR1 is MNHEY and CDR2 is SVGAGI. This CDR3 is 15 amino acids long. J lost 4 bases, V lost 1 base, and 1 base had no gene match. The CDR3 DNA reads as TGTGCCAGCAGTTACTGGGACAGGGGTAATCAGCCCCAGCATTTT. Its translation is CASSYWDRGNQPQHF.

The chain combines TRBV20-1 with TRBJ2-1; 9 bases match TRBD1. Germline V gene lookup returns CDR1 DFQATT and CDR2 SNEGSKA (reference sequence). The CDR3 length is 15 residues. J was trimmed by 3 bases and V by 4 bases; bases with no gene match: 7. The CDR3 reads CSATAGTGFYNEQFF. The CDR3 DNA is TGCAGTGCTACGGCCGGGACAGGGTTCTACAATGAGCAGTTCTTC.

This clonotype has a handful of counts. The chain links TRBV11-1 to TRBJ2-3, with a possible D match to TRBD1 (5 bases). This CDR3 is 14 amino acids long. Trimming removed 4 bases at V and 6 bases at J, with 14 bases between. Germline values: CDR1 SGHAT, CDR2 FQDESV (reference sequence). This CDR3 is CASSYLGPRDTQYF. The CDR3 nucleotides read TGTGCCAGCAGCTACCTGGGGCCTCGTGATACGCAGTATTTT.

This clonotype was counted only a few times. This rearrangement joins TRBV5-1 to TRBJ2-1; D is perhaps TRBD1 (7 bases). The germline V and J ends were trimmed by 0 bases and 8 bases, with 15 bases remaining between them. The germline CDR1 and CDR2 sequences are SGHRS and YFSETQ. CDR3 length equals 15 residues. CDR3 amino acids: CASSLASSRGDEQFF. DNA for the CDR3: TGCGCCAGCAGCTTGGCCTCTAGCAGGGGGGATGAGCAGTTCTTC.

The genes are TRBV27 and TRBJ2-7, with TRBD1 identical over 9 bases. The germline V gene has CDR1 MNHEY and CDR2 SMNVEV (reference sequence). V trimming: 8 bases; J trimming: 4 bases; junction bases outside the gene matches: 27. This CDR3 region has 20 residues. CDR3 residues: CASPSNRGRFSCPVEYEQYF. CDR3 coding DNA: TGTGCCAGCCCGTCAAACAGGGGGCGCTTTTCCTGCCCTGTTGAATACGAGCAGTACTTC.

This clonotype was picked up a small number of times. The chain carries TRBV6-1 and TRBJ2-4; D may match TRBD1 or TRBD2 (5 bases each). The CDR3 loop spans 14 amino acids. CDR1 is MNHNS and CDR2 is SASEGT in the germline V gene. V was pared by 8 bases and J by 0 bases, with 11 bases between. CDR3 DNA: TGTGCCAGCGCAACCGGGACAGCCAAAAACATTCAGTACTTC. Translation: CASATGTAKNIQYF.

J is TRBJ1-1 and V is TRBV11-2, with D perhaps matching TRBD1 (5 bases). V was clipped by 2 bases and J by 4 bases, with 11 bases between them. This CDR3 region has 14 residues. Germline V gene sequence: CDR1 SGHAT, CDR2 FQNNGV. In nucleotides, the CDR3 is TGTGCCAGCAGCTTAATCTCAGGGAGCACTGAAGCTTTCTTT. Translated, it gives CASSLISGSTEAFF.

This clonotype was counted a few times. The chain combines TRBV6-1 with TRBJ1-6; D uncertain. Per germline, CDR1 MNHNS and CDR2 SASEGT. The CDR3 runs to 13 residues. Trimming pared 2 bases from V and 8 bases from J, leaving 7 bases between. DNA of the CDR3: TGTGCCAGCAGTGAATTTATGGATTCACCCCTCCACTTT. Encoded protein: CASSEFMDSPLHF.

The J gene is TRBJ1-1, the V gene TRBV30; D may be TRBD1 (5 bases). With 2 bases removed from V and 0 bases from J, the gap between germline ends came to 19 bases. This CDR3 spans 17 amino acids. Per germline, CDR1 GTSNPN and CDR2 SVGIG (reference sequence). CDR3 sequence (DNA): TGTGCCTGGAGTCGGAGGGGCGCCTCTCTAATGAACACTGAAGCTTTCTTT. It codes for CAWSRRGASLMNTEAFF.

V and J are TRBV5-5 and TRBJ2-6; D possibly corresponds to TRBD2 (6 bases). The V and J ends lost 2 bases and 1 base respectively, with 10 bases between them. The CDR3 has 16 amino acids. Germline-derived CDR1 and CDR2 are SGHKS and YYEKEE (reference sequence). CDR3 loop: CASSFSGGSGANVLTF. The CDR3 DNA is TGTGCCAGCAGCTTTAGCGGCGGGTCTGGGGCCAACGTCCTGACTTTC.

This clonotype has a handful of counts. The V gene is TRBV5-8, the J gene TRBJ2-5; D may be TRBD1 (6 bases). The CDR3 runs to 15 residues. Per the germline V gene, CDR1 is SGHTS and CDR2 is YDEGEE. V was shortened by 0 bases and J by 4 bases, with 13 bases between the two germline ends. The CDR3 sequence: CASSLEGTGRETQYF. DNA of the CDR3: TGTGCCAGCAGCTTGGAGGGTACAGGGAGAGAGACCCAGTACTTC.

This chain connects TRBV20-1 to TRBJ1-2; possibly TRBD1 for D (5 bases). V was pared by 1 base and J by 4 bases, with 13 bases between. Germline assignment: CDR1 DFQATT and CDR2 SNEGSKA (reference sequence). The CDR3 covers 14 residues. The CDR3 DNA is TGCAGTGCTAGAGCCGGGGCGGTCTCCTATGGCTACACCTTC. Protein sequence: CSARAGAVSYGYTF.

The sample holds a few counts of this clonotype. The chain carries TRBV20-1 and TRBJ1-1; perhaps TRBD1 as D (5 bases). The V and J ends lost 6 bases and 2 bases respectively, with 16 bases between them. Germline CDR1 is DFQATT and CDR2 is SNEGSKA (reference sequence). This CDR3 region has 14 residues. CDR3: CSASRQRFNTEAFF. The CDR3 DNA sequence: TGCAGTGCCAGTAGACAGCGCTTCAACACTGAAGCTTTCTTT.

The rearrangement links TRBV15 to TRBJ2-7, with D perhaps matching TRBD1 (5 bases). Germline CDR1 and CDR2: LNHNV and YYDKDF (reference sequence). V was pared by 8 bases and J by 3 bases, with 14 bases between. The CDR3 extends over 13 amino acids. As DNA, the CDR3 is TGTGCCACCGCAAACAGGAGCAACTACGAGCAGTACTTC. It specifies CATANRSNYEQYF.

A few counts support this clonotype. CDR3 in amino acids: CASSLAASPEAFF. In nucleotides, the CDR3 is TGCGCCAGCAGCTTGGCTGCCAGCCCTGAAGCTTTCTTT. This chain joins TRBV5-1 and TRBJ1-1; D remains ambiguous. Germline V gene data show CDR1 as SGHRS and CDR2 as YFSETQ. This CDR3 region has 13 residues. V gave up 0 bases and J gave up 6 bases, with 9 bases separating them.